Each of the 23 T cell receptor beta chains below was sequenced from the same sample in a study of STAT5B mutations in CD4+ large granular lymphocyte leukemia. The method was immunoSEQ multiplex PCR; TCRdb's version includes in-frame clones alone and lacks a portion of them. The sample records approximately 21,000 clones, 75% to 85% being singletons. Sample: CD4+ T cells from blood buffy coats. These receptors all stem from a human donor in good health.

V and J are TRBV7-7 and TRBJ2-7; TRBD2 is a possible D gene (6 bases). The J call may be incorrect, as the DNA end agrees better with TRBJ2-1. The CDR3 spans 16 residues. The germline CDR1 and CDR2 sequences are SSHAT and FNYEAQ (reference sequence). In DNA, the CDR3 is TGTGCCAGCAGCTTGGGGCTCGGGAGCAACCACAATGAGCAGTTCTTC. Its protein product is CASSLGLGSNHNEQFF.

V usage is TRBV18 and J usage is TRBJ2-6; D perhaps matches TRBD2 (5 bases). CDR3 length: 15 residues. Germline V gene sequence: CDR1 KGHSH, CDR2 LQKENI. Trimming pared 3 bases from V and 2 bases from J, leaving 8 bases between. The CDR3 DNA reads as TGTGCCAGCTCACCCGGGGTACCTGGGGCCAACGTCCTGACTTTC. Translated: CASSPGVPGANVLTF. The variable domain in full, with the rest retrieved from reference TRBV18 and TRBJ2-6, is NAGVMQNPRHLVRRRGQEARLRCSPMKGHSHVYWYRQLPEEGLKFMVYLQKENIIDESGMPKERFSAEFPKEGPSILRIQQVVRGDSAAYFCASSPGVPGANVLTFGAGSRLTVL.

The J gene is TRBJ2-7, the V gene TRBV7-9; D could derive from TRBD1 or TRBD2 (5 bases each). The length of the CDR3 is 14 residues. The germline gives CDR1 SEHNR, CDR2 FQNEAQ (reference sequence). V was trimmed by 2 bases and J by 3 bases, leaving 11 bases between them. Here the CDR3 reads CASSLRDLNYEQYF. The CDR3 DNA follows: TGTGCCAGCAGCTTACGGGACCTTAACTACGAGCAGTACTTC.

The chain employs TRBV9 and TRBJ2-7, with TRBD1 matching 9 bases. CDR1 SGDLS and CDR2 YYNGEE come from the germline V gene. The CDR3 covers 13 residues. With V trimmed by 4 bases and J by 6 bases, 5 bases remained unmatched. CDR3 loop: CASSQGTGSEQYF. CDR3 sequence (DNA): TGTGCCAGCAGCCAAGGGACAGGGTCCGAGCAGTACTTC.

This chain connects TRBV7-9 to TRBJ2-1; no firm D call. The length of the CDR3 is 13 residues. Trimming stripped 5 bases from V and 6 bases from J, with 11 bases between. Germline assignment: CDR1 SEHNR and CDR2 FQNEAQ (reference sequence). In DNA form, the CDR3 reads TGTGCCAGCAGCCGTAGGACCTCCAATGAGCAGTTCTTC. It translates to CASSRRTSNEQFF.

The rearrangement links TRBV7-6 to TRBJ2-2; 15 nucleotides match TRBD2. This CDR3 has 17 residues. Germline lookup yields CDR1 SGHVS and CDR2 FNYEAQ. Losses at the gene ends were 5 bases for V and 7 bases for J; bases not matched to a gene: 8. The CDR3 loop is CASSPGLAGGRIGELFF. In DNA form, the CDR3 reads TGTGCCAGCAGCCCCGGACTAGCGGGGGGGAGGATCGGGGAGCTGTTTTTT.

The chain employs TRBV28 and TRBJ2-3; 8 positions match TRBD1. Trimming removed 3 bases from V and 2 bases from J; junction bases left unmatched: 10. The CDR3 is 17 residues long. Germline V gene lookup returns CDR1 MDHEN and CDR2 SYDVKM. The CDR3 here is CASSFPRQGSDTDTQYF. CDR3 bases: TGTGCCAGCAGTTTCCCCAGACAGGGGAGCGACACAGATACGCAGTATTTT.

The V and J genes are TRBV19 and TRBJ2-2; D gene ambiguous. The CDR3 is made up of 16 amino acids. Germline assignment: CDR1 LNHDA and CDR2 SQIVND (reference sequence). Trimming cost V 6 bases and J 3 bases, with 17 bases left between them. In nucleotides, the CDR3 is TGTGCCAGTAGCCGCGCTCTGGTTAGGGACACCGGGGAGCTGTTTTTT. Amino acids: CASSRALVRDTGELFF.

This chain joins TRBV6-1 and TRBJ1-6, with 10 positions matching TRBD1. CDR3 length equals 15 residues. Unmatched junction bases numbered 10, after V lost 7 bases and J lost 10 bases. Per germline, CDR1 MNHNS and CDR2 SASEGT. CDR3 sequence: CASTPLGQGNSPLHF. The CDR3 DNA is TGTGCCAGCACTCCCTTGGGACAGGGGAACTCACCCCTCCACTTT.

The chain couples TRBV2 to TRBJ2-2, with 9 bases identical to TRBD2. This CDR3 spans 16 amino acids. Per the germline V gene, CDR1 is SNHLY and CDR2 is FYNNEI. V trimming: 6 bases; J trimming: 2 bases; junction bases outside the gene matches: 7. CDR3 sequence (DNA): TGTGCCAGCAGGAGTGGGACTAGCTTAAACACCGGGGAGCTGTTTTTT. Amino acids: CASRSGTSLNTGELFF.

The chain has TRBV7-9 and TRBJ2-3; D gene uncertain. CDR1 and CDR2 from the germline V gene are SEHNR and FQNEAQ (reference sequence). The germline V and J ends were trimmed by 1 base and 5 bases, with 7 bases remaining between them. There are 13 residues in the CDR3. The CDR3 DNA sequence: TGTGCCAGCAGCTTAGGTGGTAGAGATACGCAGTATTTT. This sequence encodes CASSLGGRDTQYF. Supplemented by reference TRBV7-9 and TRBJ2-3, the full variable domain reads DTGVSQNPRHKITKRGQNVTFRCDPISEHNRLYWYRQTLGQGPEFLTYFQNEAQLEKSRLLSDRFSAERPKGSFSTLEIQRTEQGDSAMYLCASSLGGRDTQYFGPGTRLTVL.

A few counts support this clone. The rearrangement joins TRBV10-3 to TRBJ1-1; D call uncertain. Trimming pared 5 bases from V and 2 bases from J, leaving 9 bases between. The CDR3 covers 13 residues. CDR1 is ENHRY, CDR2 SYGVKD, per germline. CDR3 sequence (DNA): TGTGCCATCAGTACGCGCGGAAACACTGAAGCTTTCTTT. It encodes CAISTRGNTEAFF.

The CDR3 spells CASSRRGYEQYF. As DNA, the CDR3 is TGTGCCAGTAGTCGCAGGGGCTACGAGCAGTACTTC. This sequence joins TRBV19 and TRBJ2-7, with a possible D match to TRBD1 (6 bases). V was pared by 5 bases and J by 3 bases, with 8 bases between. The CDR3 is 12 amino acids. Germline CDR1 reads LNHDA; CDR2 reads SQIVND (reference sequence). Supplemented by reference TRBV19 and TRBJ2-7, the full variable domain reads DGGITQSPKYLFRKEGQNVTLSCEQNLNHDAMYWYRQDPGQGLRLIYYSQIVNDFQKGDIAEGYSVSREKKESFPLTVTSAQKNPTAFYLCASSRRGYEQYFGPGTRLTVT.

The chain is built from TRBV7-9 and TRBJ2-5; 7 bases line up with TRBD1. The end of the DNA is better explained by TRBJ2-7, so the J call may be wrong. The germline gives CDR1 SEHNR, CDR2 FQNEAQ (reference sequence). This CDR3 comprises 15 residues. The CDR3 bases are TGTGCCAGCAGCTACGGACAGGAGCCCTCCTACGAGCAGTACTTC. It specifies CASSYGQEPSYEQYF.

The chain recombines TRBV6-5 with TRBJ2-1; D might be TRBD1 or TRBD2, each matching 6 bases. Per the germline V gene, CDR1 is MNHEY and CDR2 is SVGAGI. V lost 2 bases and J lost 9, with 14 bases in between. The CDR3 loop spans 14 amino acids. The CDR3 DNA follows: TGTGCCAGCAGTTACCGGAGCGGAGGGGGTGAGCAGTTCTTC. Encoded protein: CASSYRSGGGEQFF.

V is TRBV2 and J is TRBJ1-5, with D possibly being TRBD1 (5 bases). The CDR3 contains 14 residues. Germline V gene sequence: CDR1 SNHLY, CDR2 FYNNEI. V was cut by 7 bases and J by 3 bases, with 13 bases left in between. CDR3 loop: CASNAQVNNQPQHF. The CDR3 DNA reads as TGTGCCAGCAACGCACAGGTTAACAATCAGCCCCAGCATTTT.

This sequence joins TRBV6-5 and TRBJ2-3; a weak D match, TRBD2 (5 bases). The V gene lost 0 bases and the J gene lost 3 bases, with 10 bases spanning the gap. CDR3 length equals 15 residues. Per germline, CDR1 MNHEY and CDR2 SVGAGI. The CDR3 nucleotides are TGTGCCAGCAGTTACTCGAGGGCAGATACAGATACGCAGTATTTT. Translating it yields CASSYSRADTDTQYF.

This CDR3 is CASSASGDFSGNTIYF. Written as DNA, the CDR3 is TGTGCCAGCAGCGCCTCAGGGGACTTCTCTGGAAACACCATATATTTT. The chain couples TRBV9 to TRBJ1-3; the D gene is possibly TRBD1 (6 bases). Trimming shortened V by 3 bases and J by 0 bases, and 13 bases separated the two germline ends. The CDR3 has 16 residues. Germline-derived CDR1 and CDR2 are SGDLS and YYNGEE.

The chain carries TRBV6-5 and TRBJ1-2, with a possible D match to TRBD1 (5 bases). Germline V gene lookup returns CDR1 MNHEY and CDR2 SVGAGI. V shed 0 bases and J shed 8 bases, with 13 bases lying between them. The CDR3 totals 14 residues. In DNA, the CDR3 is TGTGCCAGCAGTTACTCGACCTCCAGGGAGGGCTACACCTTC. Translated: CASSYSTSREGYTF.

This chain links TRBV9 with TRBJ1-1; D gene ambiguous. Trimming pared 4 bases from V and 3 bases from J, leaving 13 bases between. The CDR3 consists of 14 residues. Looked up from germline, CDR1 is SGDLS and CDR2 is YYNGEE. The CDR3 region is CASSPNWQDTEAFF. CDR3 nucleotide sequence: TGTGCCAGCAGCCCCAACTGGCAAGACACTGAAGCTTTCTTT.

V usage is TRBV5-5 and J usage is TRBJ1-1, with D unclear. V gave up 0 bases and J gave up 3 bases, with 9 bases separating them. The CDR3 sequence is 14 residues long. Germline CDR1 and CDR2: SGHKS and YYEKEE (reference sequence). For the CDR3, the DNA is TGTGCCAGCAGCTTGGTGGGTTATGACACTGAAGCTTTCTTT. This translates into CASSLVGYDTEAFF.

The chain couples TRBV30 to TRBJ2-5; D gene unclear. Per germline, CDR1 GTSNPN and CDR2 SVGIG (reference sequence). The CDR3 is 12 residues long. The V and J ends lost 0 bases and 4 bases respectively, with 6 bases between them. The CDR3 here is CAWSVPLETQYF. The CDR3 bases are TGTGCCTGGAGTGTACCCTTAGAGACCCAGTACTTC.

The chain links TRBV11-3 to TRBJ2-1, with D tentatively TRBD1 (5 bases). This CDR3 spans 14 amino acids. Germline V gene lookup returns CDR1 SGHNT and CDR2 YENEEA. Trimming left V 4 bases short and J 7 bases short, with 14 bases between. The CDR3 DNA sequence: TGTGCCAGCAGCTATCGGGCAGGGCCTAATGAGCAGTTCTTC. Its translation is CASSYRAGPNEQFF.